One sample yielded the 25 T cell receptor beta chains listed below, sequenced in a study of blood T cell repertoires in COVID-19. Some clones are missing from TCRdb's copy, which holds only in-frame ones; the method was immunoSEQ multiplex PCR. Among about 71,000 clones listed, roughly 87% were seen once. The sample was peripheral blood. The receptors originated from an elderly woman with acute or convalescent COVID-19.

This chain joins TRBV6-5 and TRBJ2-7, with 10 bases matching TRBD2. With 6 bases clipped from V and 0 bases from J, the junction kept 5 bases outside the gene matches. Germline-derived CDR1 and CDR2 are MNHEY and SVGAGI. CDR3 size: 15 residues. The DNA of the CDR3 is TGTGCCAGCAGGTACGGACTAGCGGCCTCCTACGAGCAGTACTTC. It is translated as CASRYGLAASYEQYF.

This clone was counted a single time. This chain uses TRBV7-2 with TRBJ1-6; 8 bases agree with TRBD1. The CDR3 has 14 amino acids. The germline V gene encodes CDR1 SGHTA and CDR2 FQGNSA. V lost 7 bases and J lost 10; bases outside the gene matches: 9. The CDR3 sequence is CASTLGTGGSPLHF. In DNA form, the CDR3 reads TGTGCCAGCACCCTCGGGACAGGTGGATCACCCCTCCACTTT. The whole variable domain, filled in from reference TRBV7-2 and TRBJ1-6, reads GAGVSQSPSNKVTEKGKDVELRCDPISGHTALYWYRQSLGQGLEFLIYFQGNSAPDKSGLPSDRFSAERTGGSVSTLTIQRTQQEDSAVYLCASTLGTGGSPLHFGNGTRLTVT.

The J gene is TRBJ2-3, the V gene TRBV5-4; 13 nucleotides align to TRBD2. V lost 0 bases to trimming and J lost 5 bases; unmatched junction nucleotides: 12. The germline CDR1 and CDR2 sequences are SGHNT and YYREEE (reference sequence). This CDR3 region has 19 residues. CDR3 nucleotide sequence: TGTGCCAGCAGCTTGGTACCGGGACTAGCGGGGAGGGCCGGAGATACGCAGTATTTT. This translates into CASSLVPGLAGRAGDTQYF.

In this sample, this clone turned up once. The V gene is TRBV21-1, the J gene TRBJ1-1; the table's TRBD1 call for D was not verified on the DNA. TRBV21-1 is tagged as a pseudogene. The CDR3 has 19 residues. CDR3 coding DNA: TGTGCCAGCATCCACTACTCCCGGGACAGGGGACGCCTGAACACTGAAGCTTTCTTT. This translates into CASIHYSRDRGRLNTEAFF.

The chain links TRBV28 to TRBJ2-7; 9 bases are shared with TRBD2. The CDR3 spans 15 residues. J was trimmed by 0 bases and V by 4 bases; bases with no gene match: 4. Per germline, CDR1 MDHEN and CDR2 SYDVKM. CDR3 in DNA: TGTGCCAGCAGTTCTAGCGGGGTCCGCTCCTACGAGCAGTACTTC. Its translation is CASSSSGVRSYEQYF. Drawing the rest from reference TRBV28 and TRBJ2-7, the complete variable domain is DVKVTQSSRYLVKRTGEKVFLECVQDMDHENMFWYRQDPGLGLRLIYFSYDVKMKEKGDIPEGYSVSREKKERFSLILESASTNQTSMYLCASSSSGVRSYEQYFGPGTRLTVT.

J is TRBJ2-7 and V is TRBV5-6; tentatively, D is TRBD2 (6 bases). CDR3 length: 17 amino acids. V was pared by 4 bases and J by 1 base, with 21 bases between. Germline V gives CDR1 SGHDT, CDR2 YYEEEE. CDR3 sequence reads: CASSPSNVGGFSYEQYF. In nucleotides, the CDR3 is TGTGCCAGCAGCCCCTCAAACGTGGGGGGATTTTCCTACGAGCAGTACTTC.

The chain employs TRBV6-1 and TRBJ2-3; 8 bases line up with TRBD1. V was clipped by 3 bases and J by 0 bases; unmatched bases: 2. The CDR3 extends over 15 amino acids. The germline V gene has CDR1 MNHNS and CDR2 SASEGT. CDR3 loop: CASSEDRVSTDTQYF. CDR3 coding DNA: TGTGCCAGCAGTGAGGACAGGGTGAGCACAGATACGCAGTATTTT.

This sequence joins TRBV9 and TRBJ2-1; D may be TRBD2 (5 bases). CDR3 length: 14 amino acids. Germline lookup yields CDR1 SGDLS and CDR2 YYNGEE. Trimming took 10 bases from V and 6 from J, leaving 20 bases between them. The CDR3: CAPRPGLAFNEQFF. CDR3 bases: TGTGCCCCTCGTCCCGGGCTAGCCTTCAATGAGCAGTTCTTC.

The chain combines TRBV21-1 with TRBJ2-6; the table calls TRBD2, which could not be checked here. TRBV21-1 constitutes a pseudogene. The CDR3 has 20 amino acids. The chain's CDR3 is CASSSYWGLAEDSGANVLTF. CDR3 DNA sequence: TGTGCCAGCAGCAGCTACTGGGGACTAGCGGAAGACTCTGGGGCCAACGTCCTGACTTTC.

The chain recombines TRBV7-2 with TRBJ2-7; a possible D gene is TRBD2 (5 bases). The CDR3 is 14 amino acids. CDR1 is SGHTA, CDR2 FQGNSA, per germline. V lost 5 bases, J lost 3 bases, and 14 bases lay in between. CDR3 protein: CASSRDTRDYEQYF. The CDR3 nucleotides read TGTGCCAGCAGCCGGGATACTAGGGACTACGAGCAGTACTTC.

The chain uses TRBV6-2 or TRBV6-3 and TRBJ1-2; 7 bases align to TRBD1. V shed 5 bases and J 2 bases; nucleotides not matched to a gene: 11. The CDR3 consists of 16 residues. The germline V gene encodes CDR1 MNHEY and CDR2 SVGEGT. The CDR3 loop is CASSAQPGQQNYGYTF. The DNA of the CDR3 is TGTGCCAGCAGTGCCCAGCCGGGACAGCAAAACTATGGCTACACCTTC.

The J gene is TRBJ2-7, the V gene TRBV7-2; 12 nucleotides line up with TRBD2. CDR1 and CDR2 (germline): SGHTA, FQGNSA. The CDR3 has 15 amino acids. The V segment lost 4 bases and the J segment 4 bases; nucleotides outside the gene matches: 5. CDR3 region: CASSYLAGGWYEQYF. The CDR3 DNA follows: TGTGCCAGCAGCTATCTAGCGGGAGGGTGGTACGAGCAGTACTTC.

The chain combines TRBV3-1 (or the pseudogene TRBV3-2) with TRBJ2-1; D gene unclear. Trimming shortened V by 6 bases and J by 9 bases, and 12 bases separated the two germline ends. Germline CDR1 is LGHDT and CDR2 is YNNKEL (reference sequence). The CDR3 covers 12 residues. The CDR3 loop reads CASSPVGPEQFF. The CDR3 DNA reads as TGTGCCAGCAGTCCCGTGGGCCCTGAGCAGTTCTTC.

The rearrangement links TRBV6-5 to TRBJ2-5; possibly TRBD1 for D (6 bases). V lost 3 bases to trimming and J lost 0 bases, with 8 bases between them. Germline lookup yields CDR1 MNHEY and CDR2 SVGAGI. The CDR3 length is 14 residues. For the CDR3, the DNA is TGTGCCAGCAGTTATGGGGGCTACCAAGAGACCCAGTACTTC. This gives the protein CASSYGGYQETQYF.

This clone was counted between two and nine times. The junction differs from germline at one of its ends, possibly a read error. The J gene is TRBJ1-1, the V gene TRBV6-6, with D perhaps matching TRBD1 (5 bases). The CDR3 sequence is 16 residues long. Germline V gene lookup returns CDR1 MNHNY and CDR2 SVGAGI (reference sequence). The CDR3 here is CASSHSAGPMNTEAFF. CDR3 bases: TGTGCCAGCAGTCACTCAGCGGGGCCTATGAACACTGAAGCTTTCTTT.

V usage is TRBV2 and J usage is TRBJ2-3; 10 nucleotides align to TRBD2. Germline V lookup: CDR1 SNHLY, CDR2 FYNNEI. This CDR3 region has 16 residues. Trimming took 7 bases from V and 3 from J; bases not matched to a gene: 10. Written as DNA, the CDR3 is TGTGCCAGCAAACTAGCGGGGAGCATGGGGACAGATACGCAGTATTTT. Translation: CASKLAGSMGTDTQYF.

The V call is TRBV20-1, the J call TRBJ1-2; D is unclear. This CDR3 comprises 11 residues. V was trimmed by 7 bases and J by 7 bases, leaving 13 bases between them. Germline V gene data show CDR1 as DFQATT and CDR2 as SNEGSKA (reference sequence). The CDR3: CSVRTASGYTF. DNA for the CDR3: TGCAGTGTTAGGACTGCTAGTGGCTACACCTTC.

This rearrangement joins TRBV2 to TRBJ2-5, with 11 nucleotides matching TRBD2. Losses at the gene ends were 4 bases for V and 4 bases for J; bases not matched to a gene: 2. The germline gives CDR1 SNHLY, CDR2 FYNNEI. The CDR3 is made up of 14 amino acids. The CDR3 here is CASSGSGRGETQYF. CDR3 DNA sequence: TGTGCCAGCAGTGGTAGCGGGAGGGGAGAGACCCAGTACTTC.

J is TRBJ1-1 and V is TRBV10-3, with 7 bases matching TRBD1. J lost 5 bases, V lost 2 bases, and 5 bases had no gene match. Germline CDR1 ENHRY, CDR2 SYGVKD. The CDR3 is 14 residues long. The CDR3 DNA reads TGTGCCATCAGTGAGGGGACAGTGGTAACTGAAGCTTTCTTT. It yields the protein CAISEGTVVTEAFF.

This chain links TRBV7-2 with TRBJ2-2; the D gene is possibly TRBD2 (5 bases). In germline, CDR1 is SGHTA, CDR2 FQGNSA. Trimming shortened V by 3 bases and J by 5 bases, and 13 bases separated the two germline ends. This CDR3 is 15 amino acids long. The CDR3 coding sequence is TGTGCCAGCAGCTTGAGAGGGAGTCTGACCGGGGAGCTGTTTTTT. This gives the protein CASSLRGSLTGELFF. Combining the CDR3 with reference TRBV7-2 and TRBJ2-2 gives the whole variable domain GAGVSQSPSNKVTEKGKDVELRCDPISGHTALYWYRQSLGQGLEFLIYFQGNSAPDKSGLPSDRFSAERTGGSVSTLTIQRTQQEDSAVYLCASSLRGSLTGELFFGEGSRLTVL.

J is TRBJ1-2 and V is TRBV28; 7 nucleotides align to TRBD1. The CDR3 loop spans 13 amino acids. The V segment lost 4 bases and the J segment 5 bases; nucleotides outside the gene matches: 4. CDR1 MDHEN and CDR2 SYDVKM come from the germline V gene. The CDR3 nucleotides are TGTGCCAGCAGTTCAGCAGGGGGGTATGGCTACACCTTC. The encoded protein is CASSSAGGYGYTF.

V usage is TRBV30 and J usage is TRBJ1-1, with D perhaps TRBD1 (5 bases). V lost 2 bases and J 1 base, leaving 17 bases between the germline ends. Looked up from germline, CDR1 is GTSNPN and CDR2 is SVGIG (reference sequence). The length of the CDR3 is 16 residues. CDR3 loop: CAWSHGPRGRNTEAFF. DNA of the CDR3: TGTGCCTGGAGTCATGGTCCTAGGGGTCGGAACACTGAAGCTTTCTTT.

In its sample, this clone was seen a few times. This chain uses TRBV29-1 with TRBJ2-7; tentatively, D is TRBD1 (6 bases). Trimming removed 4 bases at V and 3 bases at J, with 22 bases between. CDR3 length: 16 residues. Germline lookup yields CDR1 SQVTM and CDR2 ANQGSEA. The DNA of the CDR3 is TGCAGCGTTGGAGAAACTGGGACACCCCTTCTCTACGAGCAGTACTTC. It is translated as CSVGETGTPLLYEQYF.

The table lists this clone with many counts. The chain carries TRBV6-1 and TRBJ1-5; D remains ambiguous. The CDR3 runs to 14 residues. Trimming took 0 bases from V and 4 from J, leaving 7 bases between them. CDR1 MNHNS and CDR2 SASEGT come from the germline V gene. CDR3 DNA sequence: TGTGCCAGCAGTGAAGCGGGCTGGAATCAGCCCCAGCATTTT. Amino acids: CASSEAGWNQPQHF.

The chain joins TRBV10-3 to TRBJ1-5, with 7 bases lining up with TRBD1. The CDR3 consists of 14 residues. CDR1 is ENHRY and CDR2 is SYGVKD in the germline V gene. With V trimmed by 0 bases and J by 6 bases, 2 bases remained unmatched. The CDR3 is CAISESQGTQPQHF. CDR3 sequence (DNA): TGTGCCATCAGTGAGTCACAGGGGACTCAGCCCCAGCATTTT.